The rows below give T cell receptor beta chains drawn from one sample of a study of metastatic and nonmetastatic thyroid tumors. TCRdb re-clonotyped the PCR reads via MiXCR. The sample lists tens of thousands of clones, less than 25% seen once, with 15% to 18% in the top ten. Sequencing was done on a sample of blood. The receptors originated from a female donor with papillary thyroid cancer or a benign thyroid nodule (not recorded which). Some clones in this sample may be carry-over from other donors' samples. The CDR3 runs from the conserved cysteine through the conserved F or W. A D gene is named only where the DNA matches it firmly. Clone size is given for some rows only: seen once, a few or many times, or a class if the clone is expanded.

v_gene	abundance	d_gene	j_gene	CDR3aa	CDR3nt
TRBV15	many	NA	TRBJ1-3	CATSVQRAGNTIYF	TGTGCCACCAGCGTCCAGAGGGCTGGAAACACCATATATTTT
TRBV19	NA	NA	TRBJ2-2	CASSIGYGELFF	TGTGCCAGTAGTATCGGCTACGGGGAGCTGTTTTTT
TRBV9	many	NA	TRBJ1-3	CASSVPSPGHLNSGNTIYF	TGTGCCAGCAGCGTCCCGTCGCCGGGACACCTGAACTCTGGAAACACCATATATTTT
TRBV11-2	many	TRBD2	TRBJ2-7	CASSLDQREGRTGQYF	TGTGCCAGCAGCTTAGATCAGCGGGAGGGCCGGACGGGGCAGTACTTC
TRBV7-9	NA	NA	TRBJ2-5	CASSFLSGEGETQYF	TGTGCCAGCAGCTTTCTATCGGGAGAAGGGGAGACCCAGTACTTC
TRBV6-1	many	TRBD1	TRBJ2-2	CASSFRPGQGPGELFF	TGTGCCAGCAGTTTTAGGCCGGGACAGGGGCCCGGGGAGCTGTTTTTT
TRBV5-6	many	TRBD2	TRBJ2-7	CASSLTSGRGSNAYEQYF	TGTGCCAGCAGCTTGACTAGCGGGAGGGGCTCCAACGCCTACGAGCAGTACTTC
TRBV6-4	NA	NA	TRBJ2-6	CASTPSTYSGANVLTF	TGTGCCAGCACTCCCTCTACATACTCTGGGGCCAACGTCCTGACTTTC
TRBV6-2/TRBV6-3	NA	TRBD1	TRBJ1-6	CASSPLTGTGAGVGNSPLHF	TGTGCCAGCAGTCCCCTAACCGGGACAGGGGCGGGGGTAGGAAATTCACCCCTCCACTTT
TRBV3-1	few	NA	TRBJ2-7	CASSPPGAMVRYEQYF	TGTGCCAGCAGCCCTCCAGGGGCCATGGTGCGGTACGAGCAGTACTTC
TRBV27	few	TRBD2	TRBJ2-3	CASTPPAGVNTQYF	TGTGCCAGCACCCCCCCAGCGGGGGTGAATACGCAGTATTTT
TRBV5-4	NA	TRBD1	TRBJ2-3	CASSLGGGPSTDTQYF	TGTGCCAGCAGCTTAGGGGGCGGCCCTAGCACAGATACGCAGTATTTT
TRBV7-2	NA	NA	TRBJ2-7	CASSLSGYEQYF	TGTGCCAGCAGCTTATCGGGCTACGAGCAGTACTTC
TRBV28	medium-sized	TRBD1	TRBJ1-2	CASRPQGAGGYTF	TGTGCCAGCAGACCACAGGGGGCCGGTGGCTACACCTTC
TRBV6-1	few	NA	TRBJ2-6	CASSEVPGAGANVLTF	TGTGCCAGCAGTGAAGTTCCGGGAGCTGGGGCCAACGTCCTGACTTTC
TRBV5-1	medium-sized	TRBD2	TRBJ2-7	CASSKGLAGYEQYF	TGCGCCAGCAGCAAGGGACTAGCGGGGTACGAGCAGTACTTC
TRBV12-3/TRBV12-4	NA	TRBD1	TRBJ1-2	CASSHRDRDSYGYTF	TGTGCCAGCAGTCACAGGGACAGGGACTCATATGGCTACACCTTC
TRBV6-1	NA	NA	TRBJ2-7	CASSVALESYEQYF	TGTGCCAGCAGTGTCGCACTGGAGTCCTACGAGCAGTACTTC
TRBV6-1	NA	TRBD1	TRBJ1-2	CASSDRQGGHYGYTF	TGTGCCAGCAGTGACAGACAGGGGGGGCACTATGGCTACACCTTC
TRBV7-8	few	TRBD2	TRBJ2-1	CASSTSGSTPNEQFF	TGTGCCAGCAGCACTAGCGGGAGTACCCCTAATGAGCAGTTCTTC
TRBV6-1	NA	TRBD2	TRBJ2-7	CASSEEAAVVAGGGYEQYF	TGTGCCAGCAGTGAAGAAGCGGCGGTGGTAGCGGGGGGAGGTTACGAGCAGTACTTC
TRBV12-3/TRBV12-4	NA	TRBD1	TRBJ2-7	CASRLEGAKQYF	TGTGCCAGCAGGTTAGAGGGGGCGAAGCAGTACTTC
TRBV6-1	NA	NA	TRBJ1-3	CASSTSGFSVNTVYF	TGTGCCAGCAGTACATCGGGGTTTTCTGTAAACACCGTATATTTT
TRBV4-2	many	TRBD2	TRBJ2-1	CASSQEWGGAIYNEQFF	TGTGCCAGCAGCCAAGAGTGGGGAGGGGCTATCTACAATGAGCAGTTCTTC
TRBV5-1	many	NA	TRBJ2-7	CASSLGGFEYF	TGCGCCAGCAGCTTGGGGGGGTTTGAGTACTTC
TRBV28	NA	NA	TRBJ2-7	CGVSRPYDQYF	TGTGGGGTTAGCCGGCCCTACGACCAGTACTTC
TRBV5-4	many	NA	TRBJ1-1	CASSSRDTEAFF	TGTGCCAGCAGCTCGAGGGACACTGAAGCTTTCTTT
TRBV15	few	TRBD2	TRBJ2-7	CATSSPLAETYEQYF	TGTGCCACCAGCAGCCCACTAGCGGAGACCTACGAGCAGTACTTC
TRBV9	many	TRBD2	TRBJ2-1	CASSAASVAGGLGNEQFF	TGTGCCAGCAGCGCCGCGTCGGTAGCGGGAGGTTTAGGCAATGAGCAGTTCTTC
TRBV6-5	few	NA	TRBJ1-5	CASSYRQPQHF	TGTGCCAGCAGTTACCGACAGCCCCAGCATTTT
TRBV5-6	many	NA	TRBJ2-7	CASSKPSTEQYF	TGTGCCAGCAGCAAACCTAGCACCGAGCAGTACTTC
TRBV10-3	NA	TRBD2	TRBJ2-2	CAITSPGLAGDTGELFF	TGTGCCATCACCTCACCGGGACTAGCGGGAGACACCGGGGAGCTGTTTTTT
TRBV2	many	NA	TRBJ1-4	CASGAGSEKLFF	TGTGCCAGTGGGGCCGGGAGCGAAAAACTGTTTTTT
TRBV28	many	NA	TRBJ1-5	CASSSDDLDGNQPQHF	TGTGCCAGCAGTTCAGACGACCTGGACGGGAATCAGCCCCAGCATTTT
TRBV20-1	NA	NA	TRBJ2-1	CSARYGGALTWGDEQFF	TGCAGTGCTAGATATGGAGGAGCACTAACCTGGGGGGATGAGCAGTTCTTC